Following are 8 T cell receptor beta chains from one sample sequenced in a study of blood T cell repertoires in COVID-19 (dated by TCRdb to the early 2020s). Libraries were prepared through the immunoSEQ multiplex PCR assay. This immuneACCESS table, as held by TCRdb, lists in-frame sequences with V and J called but not all clones. Of the missing ones, under half trace to an unresolved V gene in checked studies; the others have no known cause. In this sample the table shows about 370,000 clones, more than 70% of which occur a single time. Roughly 10% of the sample belongs to the ten largest clones. The sample consisted of peripheral blood. These receptors all come from a woman aged 25 to 39 with COVID-19, enrolled during active disease.

The chain joins TRBV7-2 to TRBJ2-7; perhaps TRBD2 as D (5 bases). Germline V gene lookup returns CDR1 SGHTA and CDR2 FQGNSA. This CDR3 has 15 amino acids. The ends were cut back, 2 bases at V and 3 bases at J, with 14 bases in the middle. DNA for the CDR3: TGTGCCAGCAGCTTATCACTTCGGGGTGGCTACGAGCAGTACTTC. It is translated as CASSLSLRGGYEQYF.

The V and J genes are TRBV6-5 and TRBJ2-4, with a tentative D call TRBD1 (5 bases). Germline V gene lookup returns CDR1 MNHEY and CDR2 SVGAGI. V was trimmed by 9 bases and J by 1 base, leaving 16 bases between them. The CDR3 is 15 amino acids. In nucleotides, the CDR3 is TGTGCCAGGAATTCCCAGGGTAGCGCCAAAAACATTCAGTACTTC. Amino acid sequence: CARNSQGSAKNIQYF.

The J gene is TRBJ2-1, the V gene TRBV7-9, with D possibly TRBD1 on 5 matching bases. This CDR3 is built from 15 residues. CDR1 and CDR2 (germline): SEHNR, FQNEAQ (reference sequence). V was trimmed by 5 bases and J by 0 bases, leaving 11 bases between them. The CDR3 is CASSPGPSSYNEQFF. The CDR3 DNA sequence: TGTGCCAGCAGCCCAGGGCCGAGCTCCTACAATGAGCAGTTCTTC.

CDR3 DNA: TGCGCCAGCAGCCAAGTCAGCTCCGGGTCGGGTGGCTACACCTTC. Translating gives CASSQVSSGSGGYTF. V usage is TRBV4-3 and J usage is TRBJ1-2; D not certain. The germline gives CDR1 LGHNA, CDR2 YSLEER. V lost 1 base to trimming and J lost 7 bases, with 16 bases between them. This CDR3 is 15 amino acids long.

This rearrangement joins TRBV21-1 to TRBJ2-5; the listed D gene, TRBD1, was not tested against the DNA. TRBV21-1 is flagged as a pseudogene. The CDR3 has 16 residues. CDR3 amino acids: CAISLIFRDTFMSQYF. The CDR3 region has the DNA TGTGCCATCTCTCTTATTTTCCGGGACACCTTTATGAGCCAGTACTTC.

The V call is TRBV5-4, the J call TRBJ2-5; 9 bases fit TRBD1. Unmatched junction bases numbered 3, after V lost 4 bases and J lost 2 bases. Germline V gene lookup returns CDR1 SGHNT and CDR2 YYREEE (reference sequence). The CDR3 loop spans 14 amino acids. The CDR3 DNA sequence: TGTGCCAGCAGCCCGGGACAGGGACAAGAGACCCAGTACTTC. Residues: CASSPGQGQETQYF. The full variable domain, its missing parts supplied by reference TRBV5-4 and TRBJ2-5, is ETGVTQSPTHLIKTRGQQVTLRCSSQSGHNTVSWYQQALGQGPQFIFQYYREEENGRGNFPPRFSGLQFPNYSSELNVNALELDDSALYLCASSPGQGQETQYFGPGTRLLVL.

This clone was seen just once. The chain uses TRBV7-2 and TRBJ1-2; unclear D gene. V lost 2 bases, J lost 2 bases, and 6 bases lay in between. Germline V gives CDR1 SGHTA, CDR2 FQGNSA. The CDR3 has 13 amino acids. CDR3 nucleotides: TGTGCCAGCAGCTTAAACAGCAACTATGGCTACACCTTC. Residues: CASSLNSNYGYTF. Variable domain in full (rest from reference TRBV7-2 and TRBJ1-2): GAGVSQSPSNKVTEKGKDVELRCDPISGHTALYWYRQSLGQGLEFLIYFQGNSAPDKSGLPSDRFSAERTGGSVSTLTIQRTQQEDSAVYLCASSLNSNYGYTFGSGTRLTVV.

The chain links TRBV9 to TRBJ2-3; TRBD1 aligns across 11 bases. Germline V CDR1 and CDR2: SGDLS, YYNGEE. After removal of 3 bases from V and 7 bases from J, the junction contained 13 bases not matched to a gene. The CDR3 contains 17 residues. The CDR3: CASSAGTGGSLTNTQYF. The CDR3 DNA reads as TGTGCCAGCAGCGCCGGGACAGGGGGATCCCTCACGAATACGCAGTATTTT.